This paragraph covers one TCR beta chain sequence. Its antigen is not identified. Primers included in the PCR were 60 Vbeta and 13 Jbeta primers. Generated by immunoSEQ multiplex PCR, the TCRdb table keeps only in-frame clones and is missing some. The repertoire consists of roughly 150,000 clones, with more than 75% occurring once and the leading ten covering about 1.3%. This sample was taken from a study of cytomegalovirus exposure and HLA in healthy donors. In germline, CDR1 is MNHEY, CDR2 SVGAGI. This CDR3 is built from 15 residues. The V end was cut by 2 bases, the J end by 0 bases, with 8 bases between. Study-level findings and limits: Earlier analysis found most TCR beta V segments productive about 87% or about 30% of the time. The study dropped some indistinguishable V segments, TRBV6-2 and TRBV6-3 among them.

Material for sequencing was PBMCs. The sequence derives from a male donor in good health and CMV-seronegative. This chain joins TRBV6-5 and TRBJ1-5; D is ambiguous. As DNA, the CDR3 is TGTGCCAGCAGTTACATTCCGTATAGCAATCAGCCCCAGCATTTT. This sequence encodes CASSYIPYSNQPQHF.